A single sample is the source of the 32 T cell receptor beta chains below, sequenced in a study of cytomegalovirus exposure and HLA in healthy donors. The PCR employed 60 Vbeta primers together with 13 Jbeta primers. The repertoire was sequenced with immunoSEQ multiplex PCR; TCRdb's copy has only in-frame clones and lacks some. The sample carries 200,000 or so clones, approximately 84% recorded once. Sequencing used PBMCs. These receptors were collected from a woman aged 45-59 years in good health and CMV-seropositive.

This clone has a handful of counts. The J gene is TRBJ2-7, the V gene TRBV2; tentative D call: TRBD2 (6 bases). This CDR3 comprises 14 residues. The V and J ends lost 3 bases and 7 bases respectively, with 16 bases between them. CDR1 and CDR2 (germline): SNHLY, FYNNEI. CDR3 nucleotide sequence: TGTGCCAGCAGTGACGGCGGGGCCGGGTGGGAGCAGTACTTC. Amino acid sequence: CASSDGGAGWEQYF.

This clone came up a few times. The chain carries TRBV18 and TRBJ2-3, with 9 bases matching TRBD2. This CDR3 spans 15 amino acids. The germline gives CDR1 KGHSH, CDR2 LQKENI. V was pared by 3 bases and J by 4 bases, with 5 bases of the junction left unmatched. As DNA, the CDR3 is TGTGCCAGCTCACCGAGCGGGGGGTCCCCAGATACGCAGTATTTT. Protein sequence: CASSPSGGSPDTQYF.

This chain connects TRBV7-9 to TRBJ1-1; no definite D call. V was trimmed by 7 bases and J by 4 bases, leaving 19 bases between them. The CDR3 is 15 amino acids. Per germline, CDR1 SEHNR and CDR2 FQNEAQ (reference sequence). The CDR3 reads CASTTGALGGTEAFF. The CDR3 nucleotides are TGTGCCAGCACCACGGGAGCCCTCGGAGGCACTGAAGCTTTCTTT.

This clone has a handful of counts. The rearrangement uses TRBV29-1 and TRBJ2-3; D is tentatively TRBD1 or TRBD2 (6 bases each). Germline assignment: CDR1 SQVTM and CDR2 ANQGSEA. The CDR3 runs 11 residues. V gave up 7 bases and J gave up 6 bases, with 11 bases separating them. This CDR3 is CSAEGGDTQYF. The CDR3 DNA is TGCAGCGCTGAGGGGGGTGATACGCAGTATTTT.

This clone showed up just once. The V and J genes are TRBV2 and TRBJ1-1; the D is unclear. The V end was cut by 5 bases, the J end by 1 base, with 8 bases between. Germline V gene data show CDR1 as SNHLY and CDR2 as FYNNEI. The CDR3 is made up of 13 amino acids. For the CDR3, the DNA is TGTGCCAGCAGTTTGACACAGAACACTGAAGCTTTCTTT. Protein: CASSLTQNTEAFF. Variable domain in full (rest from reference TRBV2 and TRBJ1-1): EPEVTQTPSHQVTQMGQEVILRCVPISNHLYFYWYRQILGQKVEFLVSFYNNEISEKSEIFDDQFSVERPDGSNFTLKIRSTKLEDSAMYFCASSLTQNTEAFFGQGTRLTVV.

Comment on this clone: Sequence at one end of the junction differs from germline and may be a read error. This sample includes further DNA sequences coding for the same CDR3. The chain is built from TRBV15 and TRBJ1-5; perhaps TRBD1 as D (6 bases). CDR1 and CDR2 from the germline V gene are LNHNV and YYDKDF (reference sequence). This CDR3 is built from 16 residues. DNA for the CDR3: TGTGCCACTAGCAGAGAGACGGATGCCAGGGGTCAGCCCCAGCATTTT. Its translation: CATSRETDARGQPQHF.

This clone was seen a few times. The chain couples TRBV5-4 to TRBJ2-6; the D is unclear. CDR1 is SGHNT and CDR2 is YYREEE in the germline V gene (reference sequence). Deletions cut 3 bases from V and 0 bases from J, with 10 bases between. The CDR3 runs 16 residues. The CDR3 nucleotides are TGTGCCAGCAGCTCCAAATACAGCTCTGGGGCCAACGTCCTGACTTTC. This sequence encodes CASSSKYSSGANVLTF.

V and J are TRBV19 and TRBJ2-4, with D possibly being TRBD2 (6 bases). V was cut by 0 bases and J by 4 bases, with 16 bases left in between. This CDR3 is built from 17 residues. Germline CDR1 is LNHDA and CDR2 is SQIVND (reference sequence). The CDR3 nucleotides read TGTGCCAGTAGTATAGATCAGGTAGCGGCACTTAAAAACATTCAGTACTTC. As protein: CASSIDQVAALKNIQYF.

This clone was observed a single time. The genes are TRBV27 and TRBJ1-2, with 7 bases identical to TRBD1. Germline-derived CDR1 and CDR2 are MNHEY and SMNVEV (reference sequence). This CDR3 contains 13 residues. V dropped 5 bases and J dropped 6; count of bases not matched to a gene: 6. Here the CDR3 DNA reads TGTGCCAGCAGTGAGCGACAGGGAGATGGCTACACCTTC. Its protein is CASSERQGDGYTF.

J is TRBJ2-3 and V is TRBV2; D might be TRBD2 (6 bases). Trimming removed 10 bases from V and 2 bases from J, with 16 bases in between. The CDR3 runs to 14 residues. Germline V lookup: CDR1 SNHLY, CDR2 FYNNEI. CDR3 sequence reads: CAINPEGVTDTQYF. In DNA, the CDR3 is TGTGCCATCAATCCGGAGGGTGTCACAGATACGCAGTATTTT.

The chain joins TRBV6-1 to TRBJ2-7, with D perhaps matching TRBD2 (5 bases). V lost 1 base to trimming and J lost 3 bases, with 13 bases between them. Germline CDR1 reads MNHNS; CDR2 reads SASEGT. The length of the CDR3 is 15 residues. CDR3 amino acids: CASSEGERILYEQYF. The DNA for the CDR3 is TGTGCCAGCAGTGAAGGGGAGAGAATCCTCTACGAGCAGTACTTC.

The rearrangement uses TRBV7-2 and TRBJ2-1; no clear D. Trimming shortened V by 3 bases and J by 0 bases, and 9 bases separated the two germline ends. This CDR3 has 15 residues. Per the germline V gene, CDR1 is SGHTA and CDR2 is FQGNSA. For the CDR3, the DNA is TGTGCCAGCAGCTTTGGGCCGAGCTCCTACAATGAGCAGTTCTTC. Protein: CASSFGPSSYNEQFF.

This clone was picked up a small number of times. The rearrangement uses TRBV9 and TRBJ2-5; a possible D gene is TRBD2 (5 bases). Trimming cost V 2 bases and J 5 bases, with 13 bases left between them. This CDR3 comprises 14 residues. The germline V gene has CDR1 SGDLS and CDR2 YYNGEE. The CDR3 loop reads CASSVSAGTETQYF. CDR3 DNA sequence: TGTGCCAGCAGCGTTTCGGCGGGTACGGAGACCCAGTACTTC.

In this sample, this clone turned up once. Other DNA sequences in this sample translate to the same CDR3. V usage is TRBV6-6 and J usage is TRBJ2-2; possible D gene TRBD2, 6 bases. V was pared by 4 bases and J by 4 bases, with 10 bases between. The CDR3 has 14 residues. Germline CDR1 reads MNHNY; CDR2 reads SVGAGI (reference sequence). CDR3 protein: CASSLAETTGELFF. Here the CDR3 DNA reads TGTGCCAGCAGTTTAGCGGAGACCACCGGGGAGCTGTTTTTT.

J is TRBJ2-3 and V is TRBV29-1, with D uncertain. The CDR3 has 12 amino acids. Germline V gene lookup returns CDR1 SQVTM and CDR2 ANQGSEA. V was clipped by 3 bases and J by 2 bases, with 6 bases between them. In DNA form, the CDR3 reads TGCAGCGTTGAGGCAGACACAGATACGCAGTATTTT. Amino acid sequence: CSVEADTDTQYF.

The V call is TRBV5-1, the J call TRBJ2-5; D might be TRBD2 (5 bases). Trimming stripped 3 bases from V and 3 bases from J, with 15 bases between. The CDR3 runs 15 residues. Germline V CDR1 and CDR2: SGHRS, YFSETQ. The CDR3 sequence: CASSWTSRSEETQYF. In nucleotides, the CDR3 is TGCGCCAGCAGCTGGACTTCCCGGTCTGAAGAGACCCAGTACTTC.

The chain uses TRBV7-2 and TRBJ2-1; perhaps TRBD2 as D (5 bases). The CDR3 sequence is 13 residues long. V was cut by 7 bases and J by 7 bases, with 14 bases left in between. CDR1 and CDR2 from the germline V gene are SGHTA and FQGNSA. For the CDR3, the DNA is TGTGCCAGCACCCCTGAGCGGAAGAATGAGCAGTTCTTC. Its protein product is CASTPERKNEQFF.

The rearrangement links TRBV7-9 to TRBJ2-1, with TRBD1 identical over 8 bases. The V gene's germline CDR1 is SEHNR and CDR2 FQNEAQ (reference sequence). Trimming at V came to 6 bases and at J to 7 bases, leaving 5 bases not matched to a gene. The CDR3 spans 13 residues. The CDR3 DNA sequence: TGTGCCAGCAGTAACAGGGGGTGGAATGAGCAGTTCTTC. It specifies CASSNRGWNEQFF.

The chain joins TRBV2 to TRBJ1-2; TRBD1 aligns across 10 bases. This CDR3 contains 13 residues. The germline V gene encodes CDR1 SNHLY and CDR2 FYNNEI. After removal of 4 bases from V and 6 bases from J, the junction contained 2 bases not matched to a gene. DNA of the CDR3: TGTGCCAGCAGTGGGGACAGGGGAGATGGCTACACCTTC. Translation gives CASSGDRGDGYTF.

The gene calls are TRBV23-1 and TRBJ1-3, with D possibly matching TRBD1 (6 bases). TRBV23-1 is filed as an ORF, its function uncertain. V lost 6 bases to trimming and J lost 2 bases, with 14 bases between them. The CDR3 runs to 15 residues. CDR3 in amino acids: CASSGGGLTGNTIYF. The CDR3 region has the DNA TGCGCCAGCAGCGGGGGGGGGCTAACTGGAAACACCATATATTTT.

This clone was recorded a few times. CDR3 sequence: CASSLSSGGLGETQYF. The DNA of the CDR3 is TGTGCCAGCAGTTTATCTAGCGGGGGGCTTGGGGAGACCCAGTACTTC. The rearrangement links TRBV27 to TRBJ2-5; 10 bases are a match to TRBD2. Losses at the gene ends were 0 bases for V and 5 bases for J; bases not matched to a gene: 6. Germline values: CDR1 MNHEY, CDR2 SMNVEV (reference sequence). The length of the CDR3 is 16 residues.

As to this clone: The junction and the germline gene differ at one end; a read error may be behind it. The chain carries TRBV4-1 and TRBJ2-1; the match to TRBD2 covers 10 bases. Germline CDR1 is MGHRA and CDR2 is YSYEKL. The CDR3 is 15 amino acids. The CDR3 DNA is TGCGCCAGCAGCCAAGAAGGGCTAGCGGGGGCCCCTGAAATCTTC. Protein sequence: CASSQEGLAGAPEIF.

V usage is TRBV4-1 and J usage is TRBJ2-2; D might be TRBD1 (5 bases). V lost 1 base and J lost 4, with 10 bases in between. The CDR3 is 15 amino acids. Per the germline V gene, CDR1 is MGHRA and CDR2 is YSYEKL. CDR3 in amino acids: CASSQGQGVTGELFF. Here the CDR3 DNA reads TGCGCCAGCAGCCAAGGTCAAGGGGTCACCGGGGAGCTGTTTTTT.

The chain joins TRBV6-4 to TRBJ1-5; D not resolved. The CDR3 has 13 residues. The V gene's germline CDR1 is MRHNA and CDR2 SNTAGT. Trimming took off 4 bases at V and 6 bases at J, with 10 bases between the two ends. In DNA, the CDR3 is TGTGCCAGCAGTGCGGAGGAGAGTCAGCCCCAGCATTTT. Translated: CASSAEESQPQHF.

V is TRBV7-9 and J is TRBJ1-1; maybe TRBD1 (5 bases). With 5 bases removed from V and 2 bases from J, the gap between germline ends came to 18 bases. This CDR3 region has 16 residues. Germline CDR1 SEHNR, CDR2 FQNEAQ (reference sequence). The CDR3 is CASSEYQGGVNTEAFF. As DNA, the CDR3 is TGTGCCAGCAGCGAATATCAGGGCGGGGTAAACACTGAAGCTTTCTTT.

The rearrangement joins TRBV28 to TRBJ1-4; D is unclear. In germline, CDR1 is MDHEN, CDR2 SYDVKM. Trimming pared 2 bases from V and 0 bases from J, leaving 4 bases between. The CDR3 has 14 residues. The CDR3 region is CASSLSTTNEKLFF. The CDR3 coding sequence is TGTGCCAGCAGTTTAAGCACAACTAATGAAAAACTGTTTTTT.

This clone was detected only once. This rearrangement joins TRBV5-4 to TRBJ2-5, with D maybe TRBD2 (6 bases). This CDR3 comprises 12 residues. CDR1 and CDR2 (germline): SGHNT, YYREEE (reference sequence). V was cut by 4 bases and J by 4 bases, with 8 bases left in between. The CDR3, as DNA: TGTGCCAGCAGCACGGGAGTAGAGACCCAGTACTTC. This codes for CASSTGVETQYF.

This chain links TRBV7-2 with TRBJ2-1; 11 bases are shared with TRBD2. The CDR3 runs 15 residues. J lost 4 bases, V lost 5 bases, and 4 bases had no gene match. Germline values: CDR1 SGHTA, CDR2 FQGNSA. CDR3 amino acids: CASSRTSGGYNEQFF. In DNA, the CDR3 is TGTGCCAGCAGCCGCACTAGCGGGGGTTACAATGAGCAGTTCTTC.

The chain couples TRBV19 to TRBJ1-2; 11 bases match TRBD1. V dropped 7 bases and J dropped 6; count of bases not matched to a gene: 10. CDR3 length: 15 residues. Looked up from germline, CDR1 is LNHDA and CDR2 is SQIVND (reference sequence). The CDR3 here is CASTHGTGGRDGYTF. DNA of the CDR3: TGTGCCAGTACCCACGGGACAGGGGGACGCGATGGCTACACCTTC.

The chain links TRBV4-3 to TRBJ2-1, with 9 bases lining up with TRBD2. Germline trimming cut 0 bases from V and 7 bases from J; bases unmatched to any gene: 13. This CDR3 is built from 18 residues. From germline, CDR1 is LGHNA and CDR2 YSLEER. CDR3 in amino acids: CASSQDPSGGGAWNEQFF. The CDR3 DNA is TGCGCCAGCAGCCAAGACCCCTCGGGCGGGGGGGCCTGGAATGAGCAGTTCTTC.

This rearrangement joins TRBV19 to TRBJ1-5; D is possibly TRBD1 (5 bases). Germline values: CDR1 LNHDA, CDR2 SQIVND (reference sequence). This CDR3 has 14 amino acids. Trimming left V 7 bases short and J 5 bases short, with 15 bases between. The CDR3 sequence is CASNPNRTDQPQHF. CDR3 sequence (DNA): TGTGCCAGTAACCCGAACAGGACGGATCAGCCCCAGCATTTT.

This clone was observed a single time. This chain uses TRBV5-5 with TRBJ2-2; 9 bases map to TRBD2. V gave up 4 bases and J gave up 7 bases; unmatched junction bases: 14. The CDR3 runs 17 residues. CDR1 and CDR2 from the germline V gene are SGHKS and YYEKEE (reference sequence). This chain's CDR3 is CASSPPVAGAGGGELFF. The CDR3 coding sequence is TGTGCCAGCAGCCCCCCCGTAGCGGGGGCCGGGGGCGGGGAGCTGTTTTTT.